Each of the 2 T cell receptor beta chains below was sequenced from the same sample in a study of blood T cell repertoires in COVID-19. Repertoires were generated with immunoSEQ multiplex PCR, while TCRdb's copy carries only in-frame clones and drops some. The sample yields about 80,000 clones, about four fifths seen once. The specimen was peripheral blood. The receptors derive from a woman between 40 and 55 years old with active or convalescent COVID-19.

This clone was observed once. The V call is TRBV5-1, the J call TRBJ2-7, with D maybe TRBD2 (6 bases). CDR1 and CDR2 (germline): SGHRS, YFSETQ. V was shortened by 1 base and J by 0 bases, with 14 bases between the two germline ends. CDR3 size: 16 residues. CDR3 protein: CASSLSSGAASYEQYF. CDR3 DNA sequence: TGCGCCAGCAGCTTGAGTTCGGGAGCCGCCTCCTACGAGCAGTACTTC.

The chain combines TRBV10-3 with TRBJ2-1; 7 bases fit TRBD2. The CDR3 consists of 14 residues. Germline V gives CDR1 ENHRY, CDR2 SYGVKD. V lost 7 bases to trimming and J lost 8 bases; unmatched junction nucleotides: 11. CDR3 coding DNA: TGTGCCATCACCAACCGGACTAGATTCGATGAGCAGTTCTTC. It specifies CAITNRTRFDEQFF.